These 9 T cell receptor beta chains came from one sample sequenced in a study of cytomegalovirus exposure and HLA in healthy donors. The PCR made use of 60 Vbeta and 13 Jbeta primers. Assay: immunoSEQ multiplex PCR; the TCRdb copy retains only in-frame clones and omits some. The sample consists of about 83,000 clones, around 81% of them appearing once. The sequencing input was PBMCs. These receptors came from a woman aged 25 to 39 in good health and CMV-seronegative.

This clone occurred once. This chain links TRBV7-9 with TRBJ1-4, with 10 nucleotides matching TRBD1. This CDR3 is 14 amino acids long. Germline V lookup: CDR1 SEHNR, CDR2 FQNEAQ (reference sequence). V shed 8 bases and J 6 bases; nucleotides not matched to a gene: 6. The CDR3 coding sequence is TGTGCCAGCGCACTGGACAGGGGGTATGAAAAACTGTTTTTT. This encodes CASALDRGYEKLFF.

This chain uses TRBV19 with TRBJ1-2, with D possibly TRBD1 on 6 matching bases. CDR1 is LNHDA, CDR2 SQIVND, per germline (reference sequence). The CDR3 is 15 amino acids. Trimming left V 0 bases short and J 4 bases short, with 12 bases between. This chain's CDR3 is CASSIEGTLPYGYTF. DNA of the CDR3: TGTGCCAGTAGTATAGAGGGGACATTACCCTATGGCTACACCTTC.

The J gene is TRBJ1-4, the V gene TRBV6-5; possible D gene TRBD1, 5 bases. This CDR3 has 14 amino acids. The germline V and J ends were trimmed by 2 bases and 8 bases, with 12 bases remaining between them. CDR1 MNHEY and CDR2 SVGAGI come from the germline V gene. The CDR3 here is CASSYGRVGEKLFF. In nucleotides, the CDR3 is TGTGCCAGCAGTTACGGCAGGGTCGGGGAAAAACTGTTTTTT.

About this clone itself: One junction end disagrees with the germline gene, perhaps due to a read error. The chain combines TRBV7-7 with TRBJ2-3, with 8 positions matching TRBD1. CDR3 length: 13 amino acids. Germline V gene data show CDR1 as SSHAT and CDR2 as FNYEAQ (reference sequence). This chain's CDR3 is CASSFDRGDTQYF. CDR3 bases: TGTGCTAGCAGCTTTGACAGGGGAGATACGCAGTATTTT.

V and J are TRBV19 and TRBJ1-2; D is undetermined. Germline V gives CDR1 LNHDA, CDR2 SQIVND (reference sequence). V shed 4 bases and J shed 8 bases, with 14 bases lying between them. The CDR3 loop spans 13 amino acids. In nucleotides, the CDR3 is TGTGCCAGTAGTAAGACTATCGCGGGGGGCTACACCTTC. Translating it yields CASSKTIAGGYTF.

The chain carries TRBV9 and TRBJ2-7, with D perhaps TRBD2 (6 bases). Deletions cut 4 bases from V and 6 bases from J, with 11 bases between. The CDR3 runs 12 residues. Germline V CDR1 and CDR2: SGDLS, YYNGEE. As DNA, the CDR3 is TGTGCCAGCAGCCCCGGAGCGGGCGAGCAGTACTTC. As protein: CASSPGAGEQYF.

The chain combines TRBV27 with TRBJ2-1; TRBD2 is a possible D gene (6 bases). Trimming took off 2 bases at V and 7 bases at J, with 15 bases between the two ends. The CDR3 totals 15 residues. The V gene's germline CDR1 is MNHEY and CDR2 SMNVEV (reference sequence). CDR3 amino acids: CASSLVAGFRNEQFF. For the CDR3, the DNA is TGTGCCAGCAGTTTAGTCGCGGGATTCAGGAATGAGCAGTTCTTC.

The chain is built from TRBV6-1 and TRBJ1-5; tentatively, D is TRBD1 (5 bases). V lost 5 bases to trimming and J lost 7 bases, with 15 bases between them. There are 14 residues in the CDR3. Germline CDR1 MNHNS, CDR2 SASEGT. Written as DNA, the CDR3 is TGTGCCAGCAGTCTCCAGGGAGGCGGACAGCCCCAGCATTTT. This codes for CASSLQGGGQPQHF.

This clone was seen only once. Because it lacks the conserved phenylalanine or tryptophan at the end, this CDR3 is likely a read error. The J gene is TRBJ2-7, the V gene TRBV10-3, with 9 bases that match TRBD1. The ends lost 7 bases at V and 3 bases at J; junction bases unmatched: 7. The CDR3 has 14 residues. Germline V CDR1 and CDR2: ENHRY, SYGVKD. CDR3 sequence: CAITGTGSFYEQYS. The CDR3 coding sequence is TGTGCCATCACTGGGACAGGGAGTTTCTACGAGCAGTACTCC.